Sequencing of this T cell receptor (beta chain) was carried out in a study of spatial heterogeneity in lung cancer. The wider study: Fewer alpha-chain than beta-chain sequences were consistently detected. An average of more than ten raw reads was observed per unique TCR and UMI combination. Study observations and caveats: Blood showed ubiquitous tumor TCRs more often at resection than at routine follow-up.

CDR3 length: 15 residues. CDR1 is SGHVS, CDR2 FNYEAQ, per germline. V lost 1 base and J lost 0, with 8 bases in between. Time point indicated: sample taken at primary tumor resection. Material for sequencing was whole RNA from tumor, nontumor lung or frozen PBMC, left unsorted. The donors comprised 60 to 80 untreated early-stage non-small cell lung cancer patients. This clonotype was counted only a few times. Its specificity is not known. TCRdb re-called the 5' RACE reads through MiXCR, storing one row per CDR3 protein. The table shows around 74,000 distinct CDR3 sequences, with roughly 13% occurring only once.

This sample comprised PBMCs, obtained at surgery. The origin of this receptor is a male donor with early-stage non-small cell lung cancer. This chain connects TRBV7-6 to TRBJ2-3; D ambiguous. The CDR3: CASSLGTASTDTQYF. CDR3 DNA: TGTGCCAGCAGCTTAGGGACGGCCAGCACAGATACGCAGTATTTT.